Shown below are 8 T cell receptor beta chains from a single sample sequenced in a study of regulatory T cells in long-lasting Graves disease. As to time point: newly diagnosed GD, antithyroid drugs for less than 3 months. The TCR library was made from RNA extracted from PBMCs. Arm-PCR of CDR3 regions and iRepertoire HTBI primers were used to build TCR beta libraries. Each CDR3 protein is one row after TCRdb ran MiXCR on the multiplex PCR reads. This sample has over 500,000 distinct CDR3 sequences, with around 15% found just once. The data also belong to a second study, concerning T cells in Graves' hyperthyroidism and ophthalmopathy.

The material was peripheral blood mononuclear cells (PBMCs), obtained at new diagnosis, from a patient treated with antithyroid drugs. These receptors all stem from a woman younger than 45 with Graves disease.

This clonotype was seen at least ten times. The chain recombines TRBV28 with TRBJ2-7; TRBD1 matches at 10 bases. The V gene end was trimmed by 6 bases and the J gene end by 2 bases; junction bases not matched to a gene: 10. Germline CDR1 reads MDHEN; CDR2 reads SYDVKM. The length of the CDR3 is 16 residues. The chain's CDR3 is CASSDPGQGITYEQYF. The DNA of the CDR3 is TGTGCCAGCAGCGATCCGGGACAGGGGATAACCTACGAGCAGTACTTC.

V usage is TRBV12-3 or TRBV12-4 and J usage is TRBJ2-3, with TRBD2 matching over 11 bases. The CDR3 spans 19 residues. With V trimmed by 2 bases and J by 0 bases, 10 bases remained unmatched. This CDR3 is CASSLKLAGGLFSTDTQYF. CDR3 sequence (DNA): TGTGCCAGCAGTTTAAAGCTAGCGGGAGGATTATTTAGCACAGATACGCAGTATTTT.

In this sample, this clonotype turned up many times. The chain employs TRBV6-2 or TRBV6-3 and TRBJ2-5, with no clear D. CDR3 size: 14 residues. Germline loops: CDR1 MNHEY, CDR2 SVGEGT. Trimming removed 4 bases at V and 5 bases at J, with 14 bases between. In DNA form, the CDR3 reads TGTGCCAGCAGTTTTTGGGATGGCGAGGAGACCCAGTACTTC. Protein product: CASSFWDGEETQYF.

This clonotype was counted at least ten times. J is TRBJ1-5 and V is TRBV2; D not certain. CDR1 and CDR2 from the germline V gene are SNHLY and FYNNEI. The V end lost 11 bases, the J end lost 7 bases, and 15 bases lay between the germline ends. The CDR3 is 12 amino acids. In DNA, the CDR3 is TGTGCCTCAGGCGATATCGGGCAGCCCCAGCATTTT. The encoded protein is CASGDIGQPQHF.

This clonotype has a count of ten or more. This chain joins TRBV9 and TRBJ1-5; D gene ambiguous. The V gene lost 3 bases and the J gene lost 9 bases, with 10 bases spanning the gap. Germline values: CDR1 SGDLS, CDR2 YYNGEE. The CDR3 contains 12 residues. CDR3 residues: CASSAAQGPQHF. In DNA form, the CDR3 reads TGTGCCAGCAGCGCCGCCCAAGGGCCCCAGCATTTT.

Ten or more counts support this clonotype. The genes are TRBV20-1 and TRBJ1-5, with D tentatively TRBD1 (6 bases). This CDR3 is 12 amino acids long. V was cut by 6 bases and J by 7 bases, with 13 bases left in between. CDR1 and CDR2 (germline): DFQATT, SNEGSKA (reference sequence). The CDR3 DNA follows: TGCAGTGCCCGAGAGGGGGGACAGCCCCAGCATTTT. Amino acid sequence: CSAREGGQPQHF.

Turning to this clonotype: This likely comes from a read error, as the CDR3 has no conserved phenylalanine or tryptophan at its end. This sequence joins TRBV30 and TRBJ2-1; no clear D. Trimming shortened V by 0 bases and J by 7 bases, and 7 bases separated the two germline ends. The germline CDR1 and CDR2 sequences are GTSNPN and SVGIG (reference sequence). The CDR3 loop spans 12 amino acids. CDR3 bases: TGTGCCTGGAGTGTACAAGCAAATGAGCAGTTCCTC. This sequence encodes CAWSVQANEQFL.

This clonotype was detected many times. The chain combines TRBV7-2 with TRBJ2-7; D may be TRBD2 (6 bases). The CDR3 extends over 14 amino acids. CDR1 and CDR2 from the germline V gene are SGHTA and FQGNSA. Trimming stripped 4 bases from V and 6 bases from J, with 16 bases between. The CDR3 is CASSSSASRREQYF. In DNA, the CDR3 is TGTGCCAGCAGCTCTAGCGCCTCCCGTCGCGAGCAGTACTTC.